At least ten counts were recorded for the clone carrying this TCR beta chain. Its antigen is still unknown. The data belong to a study of T cells in Graves' hyperthyroidism and ophthalmopathy. CDR3 length: 15 amino acids. Germline lookup yields CDR1 DFQATT and CDR2 SNEGSKA (reference sequence). The V gene end was trimmed by 2 bases and the J gene end by 4 bases; junction bases not matched to a gene: 6. There were TCR beta CDR3 regions amplified from RNA transcripts. The TCR CDR3 was amplified in a first-round RT-PCR using the HTBI primer set. TCRdb itself ran the multiplex PCR reads through MiXCR, one entry per CDR3 protein. Of about 290,000 distinct CDR3 sequences in the sample, 13% were seen once. The study's findings and limits: From stable hyperthyroidism, ophthalmopathy was separated by a 13 V-J model. Progression to ophthalmopathy was predicted a median of approximately 6.4 months early.

The chain uses TRBV20-1 and TRBJ2-1; 9 nucleotides line up with TRBD2. This receptor was obtained from a woman between 25 and 40 years old with Graves' hyperthyroidism that later progressed to Graves' ophthalmopathy. The sequencing input was blood. As DNA, the CDR3 is TGCAGTGCTAGACGGGCGGGAGGGCAGTACAATGAGCAGTTCTTC. Protein product: CSARRAGGQYNEQFF.